This T cell receptor (beta chain) was found in a study of immune heterogeneity within non-small cell lung tumors. On the study more broadly: Tumor histology was classified as squamous cell carcinoma in a few cases, non-squamous carcinoma in ten to eleven and not otherwise specified in 1.

Bulk tumor gDNA, about 630 ng per sample, served as the TCR template. Far-apart biopsies, several per primary tumor, were taken during surgery. Curative operations were performed on patients who had untreated, newly diagnosed non-small cell lung cancer. CDR3 of TCR beta was amplified by multiplex PCR that used 32 V and 13 J primers. Via MiXCR, TCRdb re-called the multiplex PCR reads, giving one row per CDR3 protein. The profile shows 10,000 or so distinct CDR3 sequences, about 26% of them singletons. In the case of this clonotype: As yet, its antigen is unknown. A read error may account for a junction end that differs from germline.

The study, taken as a whole, reports: Tumor sites in a patient shared identical dominant CDR3 beta clonotypes and also carried site-unique high-frequency clones.

The CDR3 is 15 residues long. Germline lookup yields CDR1 MNHNS and CDR2 SASEGT. V is TRBV6-1 and J is TRBJ2-7; TRBD1 matches 10 bases. Material for sequencing was lung tumor tissue. This clonotype originated in a woman aged 45-65 years with non-small cell lung cancer. CDR3 nucleotide sequence: TGTGTCAGCCGCCGCCCGGGGACAGGGGACTACGAGCAGTACTTC. The encoded protein is CVSRRPGTGDYEQYF.